The clone carrying this TCR beta chain has just one count. These data are taken from a study of cytomegalovirus exposure and HLA in healthy donors. Turning to the study itself: Ancestry clustering placed around 81% of more than 350 genotyped donors in the Caucasian-associated cluster.

Regarding donors, all were healthy bone marrow donors. CDR1 and CDR2 from the germline V gene are MGHRA and YSYEKL. The V end lost 0 bases, the J end lost 3 bases, and 12 bases lay between the germline ends. This CDR3 region has 15 residues. The PCR was carried out with 60 Vbeta primers and 13 Jbeta primers. Clones were sequenced by immunoSEQ multiplex PCR, and TCRdb holds only the in-frame ones, with some missing. Of around 110,000 clones listed, 81% are singletons. Sample: PBMCs. This rearrangement joins TRBV4-1 to TRBJ2-7, with D perhaps TRBD1 (5 bases). The receptor's source is a woman in her twenties or thirties in good health and CMV-seronegative. The CDR3 loop is CASSQDLSRGYEQYF. The CDR3 DNA reads TGCGCCAGCAGCCAAGATCTCTCTAGGGGCTACGAGCAGTACTTC.